This T cell receptor beta chain was found in a study of cytomegalovirus exposure and HLA in healthy donors (dated by TCRdb to 2016 to 2017). Notes on the research overall: An earlier analysis of 587 of the donors reported approximately 260 Gb of sequence data and around 100 million unique TCR beta sequences obtained from some 200 million T cells. Donor age, sex, ethnicity and CMV serostatus were compiled together with the repertoire data. The study aimed to test whether signatures of past pathogen exposure could be identified by cataloging public T cell receptors. The study profiled the T cell repertoires of around 700 subjects by immunosequencing and related them to cytomegalovirus serostatus. The genetic ancestry cluster associated with self-reported Caucasian donors included approximately 85% of the 398 genotyped donors. To study patterns of TCR occurrence, a later analysis re-analyzed previously published TCR beta repertoires from around 700 donors and added high-resolution HLA genotyping. Roughly 5 DR-DQ haplotypes were treated as single units for association and clustering because of strong linkage in the cohort. Every discovery cohort repertoire had been produced on one sequencing platform. In an earlier analysis of 587 of the donors, high-throughput TCR beta sequencing was used to judge whether each TCR beta V gene segment behaved as functional or pseudogenic. A later genetic analysis used genome-wide SNP genotypes for about 65% of the 666 donors, treating that subset as a discovery cohort. An early release covering just under 650 HLA-typed donors comprised approximately 290 gigabases of sequencing data and around 86 million unique TCR sequences. HLA typing covered class I and class II loci at four-digit resolution. In addition to the first cohort of roughly 700 subjects, a separate validation cohort of approximately 120 different subjects was used. The study combined high-throughput TCR immunosequencing, statistical association of individual TCRs with disease status, and machine learning to predict cytomegalovirus infection status. Among some 410 genotyped donors of the cohort, an average of around 240,000 unique TCR beta nucleotide sequences were sequenced per donor, around 20% of them non-productive. Rather than drawing on any new phenotypic data, the later analysis identified candidate immune exposures from TCR beta sequences and the way those sequences occurred across donors. The number of donors typed differed by locus, with roughly 629-640 for A, B, C, DRB1 and DQB1, roughly 520 for DQA1, 600 to 610 for DPA1, and over 400 for DPB1. What the research found in general, with its limitations: In a later analysis, HLA-associated TCR beta chains showed more clonal expansion and lower generation probabilities than non-associated chains that were equally common. Some IMGT-functional V segments, including TRBV6-2 and TRBV6-3, could not be told apart with the 87-base-pair reads, so those segments were excluded. In a later analysis, some 17,000 TCR beta sequences were associated with specific HLA alleles at a false discovery rate of 0.05. In vitro tests confirmed that a few of the cytomegalovirus-associated TCR beta chains recognize cytomegalovirus antigens. Across donors, most TCR sequences were observed very rarely, whereas some public TCRs were present in many individuals. Correlated functional status among segregating V segments might be attributable to linkage disequilibrium, but an unknown experimental factor could not be ruled out. Cytomegalovirus status was reported to be diagnosed by the classifier with high specificity and sensitivity in both the original and validation cohorts. Presence/absence analyses assumed roughly uniform sequencing depth across donors, an assumption that may not hold. In a later analysis, the rate of TCR association differed among HLA loci, with DRB1 alleles having the most associated TCRs and HLA-C alleles having the fewest. It was suggested by the authors that the approach could potentially be generalized to other disease states and immunological phenotypes. In an earlier analysis of 450 to 750 of the donors, most TCR beta V segments appeared in productive rearrangements about 90% or about 30% of the time, broadly matching IMGT annotations. A group of highly shared sequence variants was considered likely to be a technical artifact of the sequencing pipeline. Several of the top co-occurrence clusters appeared to be linked to parvovirus B19, influenza, CMV and Epstein-Barr virus, according to a later analysis. Because HLA typing was unavailable for some donors at each locus, only the typed subset was used in association tests. A further reported finding was that TCR beta sequences accurately predicted the HLA-A and HLA-B alleles for most subjects in the first cohort. When HLA alleles, especially DR and DQ, strongly co-occurred, TCR associations were difficult to assign to individual alleles. In this cohort, only TCR beta chains were sequenced, and detectable features were limited by the absence of alpha or paired-chain data. Immune exposure information for the cohort was limited to CMV serostatus. An association between a missense DCLRE1C variant and V-gene and J-gene trimming of TCR beta chains was found in a later genetic analysis and replicated in an independent cohort. According to a later analysis, most CMV-associated TCR beta chains appeared to be HLA-restricted, and the HLA associations seemed to be driven largely by CMV exposure. In the study, 150 to 200 TCR beta chains were listed as associated with cytomegalovirus. A later genetic analysis reported fewer N-insertions in productive TCRs among donors in an Asian-associated ancestry cluster than the roughly 640-donor mean. The earlier analysis of 587 of the donors excluded 15 to 20 rarely observed V segments, including chromosome 9 orphons, because counts were too low.

The cohort comprised 670 or so healthy bone marrow donors. All cohort members were sampled while nominally healthy, although unrecorded immune exposures were likely present. The donor tested CMV seropositive, placing the donor among the 289 seropositive members of the cohort. Every donor gave a peripheral blood sample, and the peripheral blood mononuclear cells from that sample were used for TCR beta sequencing. Genomic DNA extraction from the blood cell samples was performed with the Qiagen DNeasy Blood Extraction Kit. Library preparation was by the immunoSEQ multiplex PCR assay. A mixture of 60 forward primers for TCR Vbeta segments and 13 reverse primers for TCR Jbeta segments was used in the multiplex PCR. A multiplex PCR assay on genomic DNA amplified the CDR3 region of rearranged TCR beta genes. Amplified TCR beta libraries were sequenced as 87-base-pair reads on the Illumina HiSeq System. In the source study's methods: Across the 640 or so repertoires, a later analysis counted 75 million to 90 million unique TCR beta chains, roughly 11 million of which were shared by at least two donors. To remove PCR and sequencing errors, raw reads were error-corrected and collapsed into unique sequences using a nearest-neighbor algorithm that merged closely related sequences. CDR3 sequences were aligned to IMGT reference sequences to assign V, D and J gene segments. For a sequence to be retained, a match of at least six nucleotides to both a V gene segment and a J gene segment was required. Rearrangements were classified as productive when the CDR3 lacked stop codons and remained in frame with V and J, and all other rearrangements were classified as non-productive. Following IMGT convention, CDR3 was defined as the stretch from the second conserved V-encoded cysteine up to the conserved J-encoded phenylalanine. Sequences without an unambiguous match to a single V gene segment were excluded from the earlier analysis of 587 of the donors. An earlier analysis of several hundred of the donors called V segments functional above 56.7% productive rearrangements and segregating when the between-donor standard deviation exceeded 5%. A statistical classification framework was built to diagnose cytomegalovirus status from the catalog of TCR beta chain sequences. In a later analysis, TCR nucleotide sequences were compared against IMGT/GENE-DB human TR gene sequences so that V and J genes could be assigned. A later analysis assigned CDR3 sequences and most-parsimonious VDJ recombination scenarios with the TCRdist pipeline. In a later analysis, every TCR beta chain was defined by the combination of its CDR3 amino acid sequence and its V-gene family, and reads without a unique V-gene family were dropped. To address suspected cross-contamination and a sequencing artifact, a later analysis removed some 620 highly shared, low-generation-probability nucleotide sequences. In a later analysis, a clonal expansion index for each public chain was calculated from normalized within-repertoire ranks of inferred template counts. A later analysis computed generation probabilities with a VDJ recombination model fitted to out-of-frame rearrangements, and checked the results against IGoR. In a later analysis, hypergeometric tests were used to score TCR-TCR, TCR-HLA and TCR-CMV co-occurrence, with a repertoire-size bias correction applied to TCR pairs. False discovery rates were estimated in a later analysis by permuting HLA or CMV assignments 20 times. In a later analysis, co-occurring TCRs were grouped using DBSCAN, and TCRdist sequence similarity was added for clustering within HLA-allele-positive subsets. For co-occurrence clustering, repertoires with fewer than 30,000 or more than 120,000 public chains were excluded, along with five or six repertoires with anomalous nucleotide sharing. The immuneACCESS repertoire file appears here via TCRdb, limited to in-frame rearrangements. These files lack a portion of the clones; in checked studies, under half of the deficit traces to unresolved V genes, and the cause of the others is not known. V and J calls and clone size are copied from that table; D and trimming were computed from the DNA. This sample comprises some 93,000 clones, around a tenth of them detected only once. Just over 5% of the sample is held by the ten biggest clonotypes.

From the cysteine through the phenylalanine, the CDR3 covers 15 amino acids. Solely the CDR3 DNA is kept, with 45 bases framed from the first base. Trimming removed 4 bases from V and 1 base from J, leaving 14 bases between the germline ends. CDR1 and CDR2 were assigned from the germline V gene (reference sequence) as WNHNN and SYGVQD. The table lists this clone with many counts. The target of this receptor is not known. No base qualities exist here, and no much larger clone lies one base off it. This clonotype originated in a man in his fifties in good health and CMV-seropositive. The V and J genes are TRBV10-1 and TRBJ2-7; the D gene is not confidently resolved. The sequencing input was PBMCs. For the CDR3, the sequence is CASSVATPLSYEQYF. The DNA sequence is as follows: TGCGCCAGCAGTGTGGCCACCCCCCTTTCCTACGAGCAGTACTTC.